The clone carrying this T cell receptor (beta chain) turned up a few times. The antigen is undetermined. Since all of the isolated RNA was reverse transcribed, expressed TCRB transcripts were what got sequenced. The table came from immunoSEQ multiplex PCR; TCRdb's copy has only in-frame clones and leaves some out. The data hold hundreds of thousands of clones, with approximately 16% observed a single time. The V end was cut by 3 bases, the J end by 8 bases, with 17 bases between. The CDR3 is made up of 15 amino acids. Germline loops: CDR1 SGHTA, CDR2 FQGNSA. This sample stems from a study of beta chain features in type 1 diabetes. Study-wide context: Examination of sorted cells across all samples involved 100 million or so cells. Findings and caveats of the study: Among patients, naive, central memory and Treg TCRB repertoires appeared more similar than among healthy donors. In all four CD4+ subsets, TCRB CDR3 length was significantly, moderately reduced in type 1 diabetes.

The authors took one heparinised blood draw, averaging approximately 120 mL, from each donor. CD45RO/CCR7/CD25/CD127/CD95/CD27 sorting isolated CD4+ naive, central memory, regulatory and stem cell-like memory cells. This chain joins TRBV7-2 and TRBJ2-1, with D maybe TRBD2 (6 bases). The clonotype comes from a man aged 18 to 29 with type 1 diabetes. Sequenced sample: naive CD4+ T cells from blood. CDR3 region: CASSFRLEPSDEQFF. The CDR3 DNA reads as TGTGCCAGCAGCTTCCGACTAGAACCCAGCGATGAGCAGTTCTTC.